This TCR beta chain was sequenced during a study of breast tumors, draining lymph nodes, adjacent tissues. Study findings and constraints: Data only fit, rather than demonstrated, lymph node origin of most tumor T cells.

TCRdb used MiXCR to reprocess the multiplex PCR reads, holding one entry per CDR3 protein. This sample carries 20,000 to 25,000 distinct CDR3 sequences, 68% of them seen once, and the ten largest clones take more than 20%. The trim removed 6 bases at V and 2 bases at J, leaving 2 bases unmatched. The CDR3 has 12 amino acids. Per germline, CDR1 DFQATT and CDR2 SNEGSKA (reference sequence). Regarding this clonotype: Antigen unknown.

This clonotype originated in a female donor with breast cancer. Some clones in this sample may be carry-over from other donors' samples. The V and J genes are TRBV20-1 and TRBJ1-2, with TRBD1 matching over 8 bases. Sample: tumor-adjacent breast tissue. This CDR3 reads CSARQGNYGYTF. The CDR3 region has the DNA TGCAGTGCGCGACAGGGGAACTATGGCTACACCTTC.